This is a list of T cell receptor beta chains from one sample in a study of control samples from healthy donors and cancer patients. Sequenced by immunoSEQ multiplex PCR; TCRdb stores in-frame clones only, minus some. The sample lists about 220,000 clones; roughly 94% were seen once. Input material: blood. The receptors were gathered from a man aged 45-65 years in good health. The CDR3 runs from the conserved cysteine through the conserved F or W. D genes are given only for firm matches. Some rows have no size entry. The others give once, few or many, or a class for an expanded clone.

CDR3 DNA: TGTGCCAGCAGCCGTAGACTAGAGGTGATGGATGAGCAGTTCTTC; CDR3 protein: CASSRRLEVMDEQFF; V gene: TRBV3-1/TRBV3-2; D gene: .; J gene: TRBJ2-1; clone size: .
CDR3 DNA: TGTGCCACCAGTGACGACAGGGACACTGAAGCTTTCTTT; CDR3 protein: CATSDDRDTEAFF; V gene: TRBV24-1; D gene: TRBD1; J gene: TRBJ1-1; clone size: .
CDR3 DNA: TGTGCCAGCTCACCCGGAAACACCATATATTTT; CDR3 protein: CASSPGNTIYF; V gene: TRBV18; D gene: .; J gene: TRBJ1-3; clone size: .
CDR3 DNA: TGTGCCAGCAGCTTAATGGGGTTTAATTCACCCCTCCACTTT; CDR3 protein: CASSLMGFNSPLHF; V gene: TRBV13; D gene: .; J gene: TRBJ1-6; clone size: .
CDR3 DNA: TGTGCTTCTAGTATAAGGAGGGGAGATACGCAGTATTTT; CDR3 protein: CASSIRRGDTQYF; V gene: TRBV19; D gene: .; J gene: TRBJ2-3; clone size: .
CDR3 DNA: TGTGCCAGCAGTGACCTCGGAGTTTTGGCAGGAAATACGCAGTATTTT; CDR3 protein: CASSDLGVLAGNTQYF; V gene: TRBV6-4; D gene: .; J gene: TRBJ2-3; clone size: once
CDR3 DNA: TGCGCCAGCAGCTTGATGTTGGCAGTCCGAGGGACCGGGGAGCTGTTTTTT; CDR3 protein: CASSLMLAVRGTGELFF; V gene: TRBV5-1; D gene: .; J gene: TRBJ2-2; clone size: .
CDR3 DNA: TGTGCCAGCAGCGCCCCGGACAGCCGTTCTAATGAAAAACTGTTTTTT; CDR3 protein: CASSAPDSRSNEKLFF; V gene: TRBV5-4; D gene: .; J gene: TRBJ1-4; clone size: .
CDR3 DNA: TGTGCCAGTAGTATCCTCGGGACAGGGGGCAGAGGCTACACCTTC; CDR3 protein: CASSILGTGGRGYTF; V gene: TRBV19; D gene: TRBD1; J gene: TRBJ1-2; clone size: .
CDR3 DNA: TGTGCCTGGAGTGTCGGGACAGGGCCCTTTGCGGAGCAGTTCTTC; CDR3 protein: CAWSVGTGPFAEQFF; V gene: TRBV30; D gene: TRBD1; J gene: TRBJ2-1; clone size: .